A single sample gave rise to the 17 T cell receptor beta chains below, sequenced in a study of blood T cell repertoires in COVID-19. Sequencing used immunoSEQ multiplex PCR; TCRdb keeps in-frame clones, though not all of them. The table records 100,000 or so clones, roughly 85% of them present only once. The sample taken for sequencing was peripheral blood. All receptors come from a human donor in a cohort sampled during active COVID-19.

This clone was observed a handful of times. The chain recombines TRBV10-2 with TRBJ2-2, with D possibly matching TRBD1 (5 bases). CDR1 WSHSY and CDR2 SAAADI come from the germline V gene. V dropped 3 bases and J dropped 3 bases, with 8 bases sitting between them. The CDR3 consists of 14 residues. The CDR3: CASSERQYTGELFF. The CDR3 DNA follows: TGCGCCAGCAGTGAACGACAGTACACCGGGGAGCTGTTTTTT.

The V gene is TRBV30, the J gene TRBJ2-2; D is perhaps TRBD1 (6 bases). V lost 0 bases and J lost 6, with 14 bases in between. CDR3 length equals 15 residues. Germline CDR1 is GTSNPN and CDR2 is SVGIG (reference sequence). Here the CDR3 reads CAWSVPDRWAGELFF. DNA for the CDR3: TGTGCCTGGAGTGTACCGGACAGATGGGCCGGGGAGCTGTTTTTT.

The rearrangement joins TRBV7-3 to TRBJ1-6; D unresolved. Germline V gene data show CDR1 as SGHTA and CDR2 as FQGTGA. CDR3 size: 13 residues. V shed 4 bases and J shed 4 bases, with 5 bases lying between them. CDR3 DNA: TGTGCCAGCAGCTCAGAATATAATTCACCCCTCCACTTT. This codes for CASSSEYNSPLHF.

CDR3 protein: CASSQDPSGGNTGELFF. CDR3 DNA sequence: TGTGCCAGCAGCCAAGACCCTAGCGGGGGAAACACCGGGGAGCTGTTTTTT. The V gene is TRBV3-1 (or the pseudogene TRBV3-2), the J gene TRBJ2-2; 10 nucleotides align to TRBD2. CDR1 and CDR2 from the germline V gene are LGHDT and YNNKEL (reference sequence). The CDR3 is 17 residues long. Trimming took 0 bases from V and 2 from J; bases not matched to a gene: 3.

This clone was recorded only once. The rearrangement links TRBV9 to TRBJ2-2; 12 bases match TRBD1. The CDR3 is 17 residues long. Germline V gene sequence: CDR1 SGDLS, CDR2 YYNGEE. The V gene end was trimmed by 3 bases and the J gene end by 8 bases; junction bases not matched to a gene: 11. The DNA of the CDR3 is TGTGCCAGCAGCGCCTCACCGGGACAGGGGGCGCGGGGGGAGCTGTTTTTT. Its protein is CASSASPGQGARGELFF.

This chain joins TRBV5-1 and TRBJ1-1; D gene uncertain. Trimming pared 0 bases from V and 1 base from J, leaving 10 bases between. Germline CDR1 and CDR2: SGHRS and YFSETQ. CDR3 size: 15 residues. The CDR3 DNA is TGCGCCAGCAGCTTGGTGGAGGGTGGGAACACTGAAGCTTTCTTT. Residues: CASSLVEGGNTEAFF.

This sequence joins TRBV28 and TRBJ1-2; 7 nucleotides match TRBD1. Germline CDR1 and CDR2: MDHEN and SYDVKM. The CDR3 is 16 residues long. V gave up 10 bases and J gave up 4 bases; unmatched junction bases: 18. The CDR3 loop reads CATQVFGRQGAYGYTF. CDR3 sequence (DNA): TGTGCCACTCAAGTTTTTGGGCGACAGGGAGCCTATGGCTACACCTTC.

This clone was recorded only once. This chain joins TRBV15 and TRBJ1-5; no clear D. Germline-derived CDR1 and CDR2 are LNHNV and YYDKDF (reference sequence). Trimming removed 5 bases at V and 11 bases at J, with 13 bases between. This CDR3 has 12 amino acids. CDR3 DNA: TGTGCCACCAGCGACTCGGGTCGGACCCAGCATTTT. Protein: CATSDSGRTQHF.

This rearrangement joins TRBV11-1 to TRBJ2-7; possibly TRBD2 for D (6 bases). Trimming cost V 2 bases and J 1 base, with 12 bases left between them. CDR1 is SGHAT, CDR2 FQDESV, per germline (reference sequence). The CDR3 is 15 residues long. The CDR3 DNA reads TGTGCCAGCAGCTTAATGCGGGAACCGTCCTACGAGCAGTACTTC. Its translation is CASSLMREPSYEQYF.

This chain connects TRBV3-1 (or the pseudogene TRBV3-2) to TRBJ2-7; D not resolved. The V gene's germline CDR1 is LGHDT and CDR2 YNNKEL (reference sequence). This CDR3 spans 12 amino acids. Between the trimmed V and J ends, which lost 1 base and 3 bases, there was a span of 4 bases. The CDR3 sequence is CASSQGGYEQYF. In nucleotides, the CDR3 is TGTGCCAGCAGCCAAGGAGGCTACGAGCAGTACTTC.

The DNA for the CDR3 is TGTGCCAGCAGTGTTAGCGGGGGGGCGGGGCAAGAGACCCAGTACTTC. Its translation: CASSVSGGAGQETQYF. This rearrangement joins TRBV25-1 to TRBJ2-5; TRBD2 agrees at 11 bases. Trimming took 4 bases from V and 2 from J; bases not matched to a gene: 6. Germline V lookup: CDR1 MGHDK, CDR2 SYGVNS. The CDR3 covers 16 residues.

The chain joins TRBV28 to TRBJ2-3, with unresolved D. Trimming shortened V by 7 bases and J by 4 bases, and 12 bases separated the two germline ends. Germline CDR1 reads MDHEN; CDR2 reads SYDVKM. The CDR3 extends over 13 amino acids. CDR3 nucleotides: TGTGCCAGCAAGCCAAGTGACTCAGATACGCAGTATTTT. This sequence encodes CASKPSDSDTQYF.

V and J are TRBV6-2 or TRBV6-3 and TRBJ1-5; 9 bases map to TRBD1. J gave up 6 bases and V 0 bases, and 9 bases lay outside the gene matches. This CDR3 has 17 residues. CDR1 MNHEY and CDR2 SVGEGT come from the germline V gene. Here the CDR3 DNA reads TGTGCCAGCAGTTACTCATCAACAGGGGGCGCATCTCAGCCCCAGCATTTT. Its protein is CASSYSSTGGASQPQHF.

The gene calls are TRBV10-3 and TRBJ1-4; D possibly corresponds to TRBD1 (6 bases). Germline CDR1 and CDR2: ENHRY and SYGVKD. CDR3 length equals 13 residues. The V and J ends lost 6 bases and 6 bases respectively, with 11 bases between them. The CDR3 coding sequence is TGTGCCATCAGGGACAGCCAGGATGAAAAACTGTTTTTT. Its protein product is CAIRDSQDEKLFF.

This clone showed up just once. The chain has TRBV9 and TRBJ2-3; no reliable D call. The CDR3 has 14 residues. Trimming removed 3 bases at V and 1 base at J, with 9 bases between. The germline CDR1 and CDR2 sequences are SGDLS and YYNGEE. CDR3 DNA sequence: TGTGCCAGCAGCGCCCCGTTTGGCACAGATACGCAGTATTTT. Protein product: CASSAPFGTDTQYF.

The V gene is TRBV18, the J gene TRBJ1-1, with D tentatively TRBD1 (5 bases). Germline V gene sequence: CDR1 KGHSH, CDR2 LQKENI. This CDR3 has 15 amino acids. Trimming stripped 3 bases from V and 4 bases from J, with 15 bases between. CDR3 sequence (DNA): TGTGCCAGCTCACCGAAAAAGGGTCAGGGCACTGAAGCTTTCTTT. Encoded protein: CASSPKKGQGTEAFF.

The chain uses TRBV28 and TRBJ2-2; TRBD1 is a possible D gene (6 bases). Germline assignment: CDR1 MDHEN and CDR2 SYDVKM. V lost 6 bases and J 1 base, leaving 24 bases between the germline ends. The CDR3 extends over 19 amino acids. CDR3 protein: CASSLRFLGAGVNTGELFF. The CDR3 DNA follows: TGTGCCAGCAGCTTAAGGTTTCTGGGTGCAGGGGTGAACACCGGGGAGCTGTTTTTT.